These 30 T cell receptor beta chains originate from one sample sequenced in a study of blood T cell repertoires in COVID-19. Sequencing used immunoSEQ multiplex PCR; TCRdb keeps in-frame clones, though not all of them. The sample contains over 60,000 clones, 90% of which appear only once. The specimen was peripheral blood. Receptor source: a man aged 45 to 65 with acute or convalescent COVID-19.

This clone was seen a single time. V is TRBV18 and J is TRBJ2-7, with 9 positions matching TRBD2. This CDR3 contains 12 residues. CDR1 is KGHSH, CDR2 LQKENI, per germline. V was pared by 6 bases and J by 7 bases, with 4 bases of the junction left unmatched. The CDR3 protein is CASSTLAGEQYF. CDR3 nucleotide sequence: TGTGCCAGCTCCACCCTAGCGGGAGAGCAGTACTTC.

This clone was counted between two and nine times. CDR3 in amino acids: CASSLGFRNTIYF. In DNA, the CDR3 is TGTGCCAGCAGCTTAGGTTTCAGAAACACCATATATTTT. This sequence joins TRBV11-2 and TRBJ1-3, with no clear D. This CDR3 is built from 13 residues. Germline V lookup: CDR1 SGHAT, CDR2 FQNNGV. The V and J ends lost 1 base and 5 bases respectively, with 6 bases between them.

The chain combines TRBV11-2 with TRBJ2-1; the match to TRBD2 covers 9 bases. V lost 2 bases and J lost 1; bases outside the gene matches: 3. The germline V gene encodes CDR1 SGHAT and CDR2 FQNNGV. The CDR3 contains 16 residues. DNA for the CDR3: TGTGCCAGCAGCTTACCGGGACTAGCATCCTACAATGAGCAGTTCTTC. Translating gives CASSLPGLASYNEQFF. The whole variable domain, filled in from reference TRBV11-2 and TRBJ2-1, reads EAGVAQSPRYKIIEKRQSVAFWCNPISGHATLYWYQQILGQGPKLLIQFQNNGVVDDSQLPKDRFSAERLKGVDSTLKIQPAKLEDSAVYLCASSLPGLASYNEQFFGPGTRLTVL.

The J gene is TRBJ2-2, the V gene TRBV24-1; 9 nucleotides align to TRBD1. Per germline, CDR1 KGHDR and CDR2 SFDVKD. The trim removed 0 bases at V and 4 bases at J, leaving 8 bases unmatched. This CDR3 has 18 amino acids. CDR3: CATSDLQMGTGITGELFF. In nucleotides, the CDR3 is TGTGCCACCAGTGATTTGCAAATGGGGACAGGGATCACCGGGGAGCTGTTTTTT.

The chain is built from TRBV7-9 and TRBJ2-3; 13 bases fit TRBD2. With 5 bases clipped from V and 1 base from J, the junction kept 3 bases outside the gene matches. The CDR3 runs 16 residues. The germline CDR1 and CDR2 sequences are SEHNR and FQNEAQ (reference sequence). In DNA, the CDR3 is TGTGCCAGCAGCCTCACTAGCGGGAGGGGCACAGATACGCAGTATTTT. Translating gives CASSLTSGRGTDTQYF.

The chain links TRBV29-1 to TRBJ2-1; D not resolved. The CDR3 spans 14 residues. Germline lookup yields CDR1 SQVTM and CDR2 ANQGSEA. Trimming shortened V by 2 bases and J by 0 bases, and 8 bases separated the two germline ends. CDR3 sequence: CSVEMASSYNEQFF. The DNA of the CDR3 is TGCAGCGTTGAAATGGCTAGCTCCTACAATGAGCAGTTCTTC.

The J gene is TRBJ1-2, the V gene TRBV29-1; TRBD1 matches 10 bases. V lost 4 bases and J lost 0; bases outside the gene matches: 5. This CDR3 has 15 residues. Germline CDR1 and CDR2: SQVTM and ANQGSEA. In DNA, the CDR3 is TGCAGCGTTGGGGGGACAGGGGCCTCTAACTATGGCTACACCTTC. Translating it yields CSVGGTGASNYGYTF.

As DNA, the CDR3 is TGCAGCGTTAAGGGGGATGACTATGGCTACACCTTC. This translates into CSVKGDDYGYTF. The rearrangement links TRBV29-1 to TRBJ1-2; TRBD1 is a possible D gene (6 bases). Between the trimmed V and J ends, which lost 5 bases and 3 bases, there was a span of 10 bases. Germline CDR1 and CDR2: SQVTM and ANQGSEA. This CDR3 is 12 amino acids long.

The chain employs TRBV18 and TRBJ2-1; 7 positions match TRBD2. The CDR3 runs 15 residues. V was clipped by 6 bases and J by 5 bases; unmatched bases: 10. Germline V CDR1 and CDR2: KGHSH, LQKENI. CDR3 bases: TGTGCCAGCTCGCCTAGCGGTTATCCTAACAATGAGCAGTTCTTC. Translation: CASSPSGYPNNEQFF.

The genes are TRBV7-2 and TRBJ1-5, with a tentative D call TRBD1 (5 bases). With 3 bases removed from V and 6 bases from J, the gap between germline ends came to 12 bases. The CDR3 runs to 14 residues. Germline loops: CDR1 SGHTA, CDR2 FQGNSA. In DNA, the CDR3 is TGTGCCAGCAGCTTCCCCGGGGGGGTTCAGCCCCAGCATTTT. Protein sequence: CASSFPGGVQPQHF.

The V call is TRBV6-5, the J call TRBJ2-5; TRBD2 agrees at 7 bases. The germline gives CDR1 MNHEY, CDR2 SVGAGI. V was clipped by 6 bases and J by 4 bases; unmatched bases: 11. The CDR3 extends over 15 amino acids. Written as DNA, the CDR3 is TGTGCCAGCAGGCCTAGCGGCTCCCAGGGAGAGACCCAGTACTTC. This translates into CASRPSGSQGETQYF.

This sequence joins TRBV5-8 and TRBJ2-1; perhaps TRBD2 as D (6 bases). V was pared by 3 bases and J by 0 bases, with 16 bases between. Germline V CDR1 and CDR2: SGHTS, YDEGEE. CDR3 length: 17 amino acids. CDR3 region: CASSYRGGYSSYNEQFF. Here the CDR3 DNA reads TGTGCCAGCAGCTACCGGGGAGGCTACAGCTCCTACAATGAGCAGTTCTTC.

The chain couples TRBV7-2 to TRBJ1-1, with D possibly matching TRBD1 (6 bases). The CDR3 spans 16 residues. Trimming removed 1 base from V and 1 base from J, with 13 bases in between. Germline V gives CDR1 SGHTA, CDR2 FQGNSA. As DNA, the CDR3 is TGTGCCAGCAGCTTAGGACAGGCGGGTAGGAACACTGAAGCTTTCTTT. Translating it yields CASSLGQAGRNTEAFF. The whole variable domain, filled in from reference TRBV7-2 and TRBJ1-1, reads GAGVSQSPSNKVTEKGKDVELRCDPISGHTALYWYRQSLGQGLEFLIYFQGNSAPDKSGLPSDRFSAERTGGSVSTLTIQRTQQEDSAVYLCASSLGQAGRNTEAFFGQGTRLTVV.

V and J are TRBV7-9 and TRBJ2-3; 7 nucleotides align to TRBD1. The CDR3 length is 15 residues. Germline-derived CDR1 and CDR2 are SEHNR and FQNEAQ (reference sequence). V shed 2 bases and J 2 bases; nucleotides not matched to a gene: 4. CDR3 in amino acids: CASSLRDSSTDTQYF. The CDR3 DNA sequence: TGTGCCAGCAGCTTAAGGGACAGTTCCACAGATACGCAGTATTTT.

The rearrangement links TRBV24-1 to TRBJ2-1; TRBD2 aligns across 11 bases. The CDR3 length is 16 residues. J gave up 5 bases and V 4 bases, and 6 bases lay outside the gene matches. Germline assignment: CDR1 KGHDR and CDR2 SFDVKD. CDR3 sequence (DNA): TGTGCCACCAGTGACCTAGCGGGAGGAGAGGACAATGAGCAGTTCTTC. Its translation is CATSDLAGGEDNEQFF.

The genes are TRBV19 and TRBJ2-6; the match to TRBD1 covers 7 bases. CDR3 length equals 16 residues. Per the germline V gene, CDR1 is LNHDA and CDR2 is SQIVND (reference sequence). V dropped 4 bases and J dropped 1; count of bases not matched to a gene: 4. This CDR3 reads CASSTKQGSGANVLTF. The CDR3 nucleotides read TGTGCCAGTAGTACTAAACAGGGGTCTGGGGCCAACGTCCTGACTTTC.

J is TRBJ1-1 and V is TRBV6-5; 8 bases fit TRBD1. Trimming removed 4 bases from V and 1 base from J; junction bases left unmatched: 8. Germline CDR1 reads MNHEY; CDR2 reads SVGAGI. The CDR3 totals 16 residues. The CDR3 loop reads CASSSKTGTGNTEAFF. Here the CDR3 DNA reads TGTGCCAGCAGTTCGAAAACCGGGACAGGGAACACTGAAGCTTTCTTT.

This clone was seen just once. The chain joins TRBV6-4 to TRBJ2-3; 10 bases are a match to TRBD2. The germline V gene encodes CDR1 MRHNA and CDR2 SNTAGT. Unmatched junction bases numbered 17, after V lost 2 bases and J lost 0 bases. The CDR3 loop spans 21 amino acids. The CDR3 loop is CASSDSSWASGRVGSTDTQYF. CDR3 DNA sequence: TGTGCCAGCAGTGACAGCTCATGGGCTAGCGGGAGAGTTGGTAGCACAGATACGCAGTATTTT.

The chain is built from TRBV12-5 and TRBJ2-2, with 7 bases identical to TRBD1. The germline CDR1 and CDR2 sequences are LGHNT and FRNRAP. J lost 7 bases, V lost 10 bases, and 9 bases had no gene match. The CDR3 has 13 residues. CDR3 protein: CATRTGTLGELFF. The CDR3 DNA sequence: TGTGCTACGAGGACAGGAACCCTCGGGGAGCTGTTTTTT. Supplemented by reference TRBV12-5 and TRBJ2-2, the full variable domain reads DARVTQTPRHKVTEMGQEVTMRCQPILGHNTVFWYRQTMMQGLELLAYFRNRAPLDDSGMPKDRFSAEMPDATLATLKIQPSEPRDSAVYFCATRTGTLGELFFGEGSRLTVL.

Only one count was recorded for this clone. CDR3 nucleotides: TGTGCCAGCAGCGTCCGCAGTGGCCAAGAGACCCAGTACTTC. It codes for CASSVRSGQETQYF. This chain connects TRBV9 to TRBJ2-5; no definite D call. CDR3 length: 14 residues. V was clipped by 2 bases and J by 1 base, with 9 bases between them. Per germline, CDR1 SGDLS and CDR2 YYNGEE.

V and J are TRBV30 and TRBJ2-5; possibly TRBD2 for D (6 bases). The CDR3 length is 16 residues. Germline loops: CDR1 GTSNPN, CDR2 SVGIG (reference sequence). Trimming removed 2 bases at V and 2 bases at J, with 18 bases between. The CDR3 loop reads CAWSTWGSGYQETQYF. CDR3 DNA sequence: TGTGCCTGGAGTACCTGGGGTAGCGGATATCAAGAGACCCAGTACTTC.

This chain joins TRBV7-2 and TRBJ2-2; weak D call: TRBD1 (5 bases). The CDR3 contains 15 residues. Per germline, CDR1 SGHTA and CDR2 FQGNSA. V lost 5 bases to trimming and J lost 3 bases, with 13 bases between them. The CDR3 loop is CASSPQGSDTGELFF. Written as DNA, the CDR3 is TGTGCCAGCAGCCCCCAGGGCAGTGACACCGGGGAGCTGTTTTTT.

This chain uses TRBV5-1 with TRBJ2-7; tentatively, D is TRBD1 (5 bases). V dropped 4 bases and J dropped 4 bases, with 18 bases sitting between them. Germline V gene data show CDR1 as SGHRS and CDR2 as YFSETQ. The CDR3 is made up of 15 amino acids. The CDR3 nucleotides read TGCGCCAGCAGCGTTGACCCAAGACAGTTTTACGAGCAGTACTTC. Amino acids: CASSVDPRQFYEQYF.

CDR3 loop: CASSGYSNTEAFF. For the CDR3, the DNA is TGCGCCAGCAGCGGGTACAGTAACACTGAAGCTTTCTTT. The gene calls are TRBV5-1 and TRBJ1-1; D remains unclear. The CDR3 loop spans 13 amino acids. Germline lookup yields CDR1 SGHRS and CDR2 YFSETQ. The V end lost 4 bases, the J end lost 2 bases, and 9 bases lay between the germline ends.

The CDR3 coding sequence is TGCGCCAGCAGCTACGACACCTATGGCTACACCTTC. Translating gives CASSYDTYGYTF. The chain combines TRBV5-1 with TRBJ1-2, with D uncertain. Germline CDR1 is SGHRS and CDR2 is YFSETQ. Trimming cost V 3 bases and J 4 bases, with 7 bases left between them. The length of the CDR3 is 12 residues.

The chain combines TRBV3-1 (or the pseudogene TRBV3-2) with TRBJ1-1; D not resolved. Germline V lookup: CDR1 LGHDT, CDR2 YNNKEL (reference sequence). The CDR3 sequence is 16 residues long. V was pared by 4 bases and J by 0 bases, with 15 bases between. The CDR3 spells CASSPSGRTMNTEAFF. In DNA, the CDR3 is TGTGCCAGCAGCCCCTCCGGCAGGACTATGAACACTGAAGCTTTCTTT.

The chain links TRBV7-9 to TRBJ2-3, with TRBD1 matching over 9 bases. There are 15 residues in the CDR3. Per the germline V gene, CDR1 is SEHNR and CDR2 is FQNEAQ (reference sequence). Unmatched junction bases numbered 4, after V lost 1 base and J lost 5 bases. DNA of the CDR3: TGTGCCAGCAGCTTAGAGGGGACAGGGATAGATACGCAGTATTTT. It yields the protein CASSLEGTGIDTQYF.

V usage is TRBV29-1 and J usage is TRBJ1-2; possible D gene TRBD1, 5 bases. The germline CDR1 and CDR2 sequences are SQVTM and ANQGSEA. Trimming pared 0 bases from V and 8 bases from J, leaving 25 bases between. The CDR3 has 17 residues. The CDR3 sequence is CSVEDGAGRDLEGGYTF. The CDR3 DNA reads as TGCAGCGTTGAAGACGGGGCAGGGAGGGACCTGGAGGGCGGCTACACCTTC.

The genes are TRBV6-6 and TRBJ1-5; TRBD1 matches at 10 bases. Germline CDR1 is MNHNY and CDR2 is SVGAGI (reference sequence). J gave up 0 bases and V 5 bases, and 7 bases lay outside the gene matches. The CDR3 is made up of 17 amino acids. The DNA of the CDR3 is TGTGCCAGCAGTCTCTCCCGGGACAGGGGTAGCAATCAGCCCCAGCATTTT. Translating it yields CASSLSRDRGSNQPQHF.

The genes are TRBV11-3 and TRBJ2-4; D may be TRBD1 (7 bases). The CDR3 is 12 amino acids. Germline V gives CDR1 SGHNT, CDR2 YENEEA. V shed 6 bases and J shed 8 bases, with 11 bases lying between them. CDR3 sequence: CASSSRGDIQYF. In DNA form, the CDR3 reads TGTGCCAGCAGTTCCAGGGGGGACATTCAGTACTTC.